The 29 T cell receptor beta chains listed next were all sequenced from one sample in a study of human T cells and chemical hapten exposure. Each CDR3 protein is one row after TCRdb ran MiXCR on the RACE reads. The sample contains some 57,000 distinct CDR3 sequences, approximately 9.6% of which appear only once. Stated time point: pre-sensitization, week 0. Treatment here: therapeutic diphenylcyclopropenone sensitization with weekly scalp DPC. Whole blood, unfractionated, served as the material for total RNA extraction. The sequencing used whole blood, collected in connection with sensitization to the hapten diphenylcyclopropenone (DPC). The receptors were gathered from a woman in her thirties with alopecia areata. Some clones in this sample may be carry-over from other donors' samples.

This clonotype came up once. This chain links TRBV5-1 with TRBJ1-6; a weak D match, TRBD1 (6 bases). From germline, CDR1 is SGHRS and CDR2 YFSETQ. V was trimmed by 7 bases and J by 8 bases, leaving 22 bases between them. The CDR3 runs to 16 residues. CDR3 amino acids: CASGLSGGQSYSPLHF. DNA of the CDR3: TGCGCCAGCGGACTCTCTGGCGGACAGAGCTATTCACCCCTCCACTTT.

The sample holds many counts of this clonotype. The chain recombines TRBV12-3 or TRBV12-4 with TRBJ2-3; D unresolved. Trimming left V 3 bases short and J 3 bases short, with 13 bases between. The CDR3 covers 15 residues. CDR3 nucleotides: TGTGCCAGCAGTTTCTATTATTCGAGTACAGATACGCAGTATTTT. Translated, it gives CASSFYYSSTDTQYF.

This clonotype appeared many times. This chain links TRBV12-3 or TRBV12-4 with TRBJ2-6, with D perhaps TRBD2 (5 bases). This CDR3 contains 15 residues. Trimming shortened V by 10 bases and J by 0 bases, and 13 bases separated the two germline ends. The DNA for the CDR3 is TGTGCCACGGGGTATTTGGGCTCTGGGGCCAACGTCCTGACTTTC. It codes for CATGYLGSGANVLTF.

At least ten counts were recorded for this clonotype. The J gene is TRBJ2-2, the V gene TRBV6-1; 9 bases line up with TRBD2. This CDR3 is built from 17 residues. The germline V gene encodes CDR1 MNHNS and CDR2 SASEGT. The V segment lost 2 bases and the J segment 3 bases; nucleotides outside the gene matches: 7. The CDR3 here is CASSERRAGGYTGELFF. The CDR3 nucleotides read TGTGCCAGCAGTGAACGGAGAGCGGGGGGCTACACCGGGGAGCTGTTTTTT.

This clonotype showed up many times. V gene TRBV7-2 combines with J gene TRBJ2-7; D is perhaps TRBD2 (5 bases). Trimming stripped 1 base from V and 7 bases from J, with 14 bases between. Germline loops: CDR1 SGHTA, CDR2 FQGNSA. CDR3 length: 14 residues. CDR3 nucleotides: TGTGCCAGCAGCTTAGGAGGGATTGGTGGTGAGCAGTACTTC. As protein: CASSLGGIGGEQYF.

The gene calls are TRBV7-2 and TRBJ1-6; a possible D gene is TRBD1 (5 bases). Trimming removed 4 bases at V and 15 bases at J, with 16 bases between. The CDR3 has 13 residues. CDR1 and CDR2 (germline): SGHTA, FQGNSA. CDR3 loop: CASSSSHGGVLHF. CDR3 nucleotide sequence: TGTGCCAGCAGCTCTTCCCATGGAGGGGTCCTCCACTTT.

J is TRBJ2-3 and V is TRBV7-2, with TRBD2 matching 12 bases. Germline trimming cut 4 bases from V and 2 bases from J; bases unmatched to any gene: 7. This CDR3 is built from 17 residues. Germline CDR1 SGHTA, CDR2 FQGNSA. CDR3 protein: CASSSFTSGGHTDTQYF. The CDR3 region has the DNA TGTGCCAGCAGCTCCTTCACTAGCGGGGGGCACACAGATACGCAGTATTTT.

V gene TRBV6-2 or TRBV6-3 combines with J gene TRBJ2-3; D tentatively fits TRBD1 or TRBD2 (5 bases each). V shed 10 bases and J shed 2 bases, with 19 bases lying between them. The CDR3 extends over 15 amino acids. Germline CDR1 MNHEY, CDR2 SVGEGT. The CDR3 here is CAIRAGLANTDTQYF. The CDR3 nucleotides read TGTGCCATCAGGGCAGGACTCGCCAACACAGATACGCAGTATTTT.

This clonotype was counted a few times. The chain is built from TRBV20-1 and TRBJ2-1; TRBD1 matches at 8 bases. CDR1 and CDR2 (germline): DFQATT, SNEGSKA (reference sequence). Trimming cost V 6 bases and J 4 bases; bases outside gene matches: 5. The CDR3 consists of 13 residues. The DNA of the CDR3 is TGCAGTGCCACCGGGACAGGATACAATGAGCAGTTCTTC. This gives the protein CSATGTGYNEQFF.

The sample holds a few counts of this clonotype. The V call is TRBV3-1, the J call TRBJ2-3; 13 positions agree with TRBD2. Trimming removed 3 bases from V and 6 bases from J; junction bases left unmatched: 3. Germline CDR1 is LGHDT and CDR2 is YNNKEL (reference sequence). The CDR3 length is 15 residues. For the CDR3, the DNA is TGTGCCAGCAGCCAGGGGGGACTAGCGGGGGATACGCAGTATTTT. Translation gives CASSQGGLAGDTQYF.

V and J are TRBV27 and TRBJ1-2; TRBD1 agrees at 12 bases. The CDR3 contains 13 residues. V shed 7 bases, J shed 10 bases, and the junction held 7 bases outside the gene matches. Germline values: CDR1 MNHEY, CDR2 SMNVEV (reference sequence). The CDR3 region has the DNA TGTGCCAGCAATCCGGGGACAGGGGGCCCCTACACCTTC. Amino acids: CASNPGTGGPYTF.

This clonotype occurred many times. The chain joins TRBV24-1 to TRBJ2-3; D gene uncertain. Trimming took off 4 bases at V and 0 bases at J, with 1 base between the two ends. Germline loops: CDR1 KGHDR, CDR2 SFDVKD. This CDR3 region has 12 residues. CDR3 in amino acids: CATSESTDTQYF. DNA of the CDR3: TGTGCCACCAGTGAGAGCACAGATACGCAGTATTTT.

The chain carries TRBV7-2 and TRBJ2-5, with D hard to call. V lost 1 base and J lost 1, with 10 bases in between. The CDR3 has 15 residues. Germline V gives CDR1 SGHTA, CDR2 FQGNSA. The CDR3 DNA follows: TGTGCCAGCAGCTTAGTGCCAAATCGCCAAGAGACCCAGTACTTC. Amino acid sequence: CASSLVPNRQETQYF.

This clonotype came up many times. The rearrangement links TRBV29-1 to TRBJ1-1, with D unresolved. CDR1 is SQVTM, CDR2 ANQGSEA, per germline. The CDR3 runs to 13 residues. V was shortened by 3 bases and J by 3 bases, with 11 bases between the two germline ends. This CDR3 reads CSVDTGVDTEAFF. The CDR3 DNA reads as TGCAGCGTTGATACCGGGGTGGACACTGAAGCTTTCTTT.

The sample holds a few counts of this clonotype. This sequence joins TRBV14 and TRBJ2-1; possible D gene TRBD1, 6 bases. In germline, CDR1 is SGHDN, CDR2 FVKESK. V dropped 4 bases and J dropped 0 bases, with 16 bases sitting between them. This CDR3 spans 17 amino acids. The CDR3 DNA reads TGTGCCAGCAGCCGGTTAAAGCAGGGGAGCTCCTACAATGAGCAGTTCTTC. It encodes CASSRLKQGSSYNEQFF.

The chain employs TRBV28 and TRBJ1-1; D gene uncertain. Germline CDR1 MDHEN, CDR2 SYDVKM. The CDR3 is 13 residues long. V lost 3 bases to trimming and J lost 9 bases, with 14 bases between them. CDR3 in DNA: TGTGCCAGCAGTTTCTCGGATCGCCCCCAAGCTTTCTTT. This translates into CASSFSDRPQAFF.

V is TRBV14 and J is TRBJ2-4, with unresolved D. The germline V gene has CDR1 SGHDN and CDR2 FVKESK. The V and J ends lost 5 bases and 4 bases respectively, with 15 bases between them. This CDR3 has 15 amino acids. The CDR3 nucleotides read TGTGCCAGCAGCGAAACTACTCAGTCGAAAAACATTCAGTACTTC. Its protein is CASSETTQSKNIQYF. The entire variable domain, with the rest obtained from reference TRBV14 and TRBJ2-4, is as follows: EAGVTQFPSHSVIEKGQTVTLRCDPISGHDNLYWYRRVMGKEIKFLLHFVKESKQDESGMPNNRFLAERTGGTYSTLKVQPAELEDSGVYFCASSETTQSKNIQYFGAGTRLSVL.

The chain recombines TRBV3-1 with TRBJ1-5; D is unresolved. V lost 1 base and J lost 2, with 12 bases in between. Germline-derived CDR1 and CDR2 are LGHDT and YNNKEL (reference sequence). The CDR3 spans 16 residues. The CDR3 here is CASSQGVGYGNQPQHF. CDR3 in DNA: TGTGCCAGCAGCCAAGGGGTGGGGTACGGCAATCAGCCCCAGCATTTT. The complete variable domain, with remaining parts taken from reference TRBV3-1 and TRBJ1-5, reads DTAVSQTPKYLVTQMGNDKSIKCEQNLGHDTMYWYKQDSKKFLKIMFSYNNKELIINETVPNRFSPKSPDKAHLNLHINSLELGDSAVYFCASSQGVGYGNQPQHFGDGTRLSIL.

This clonotype has at least ten counts. This chain links TRBV9 with TRBJ2-5; the D gene is possibly TRBD2 (5 bases). V lost 3 bases to trimming and J lost 5 bases, with 17 bases between them. CDR3 length equals 15 residues. The V gene's germline CDR1 is SGDLS and CDR2 YYNGEE. In DNA, the CDR3 is TGTGCCAGCAGCGAAGGACTTGTAGTTCGTGAGACCCAGTACTTC. Protein sequence: CASSEGLVVRETQYF.

This clonotype was counted ten times or more. The CDR3 region is CASSASGGDEQFF. CDR3 in DNA: TGTGCCAGCAGCGCTAGCGGGGGGGATGAGCAGTTCTTC. The chain is built from TRBV9 and TRBJ2-1; the match to TRBD2 covers 12 bases. Germline CDR1 and CDR2: SGDLS and YYNGEE. This CDR3 has 13 amino acids. After removal of 3 bases from V and 8 bases from J, the junction contained 0 bases not matched to a gene.

This clonotype occurred a few times. The chain is built from TRBV7-2 and TRBJ2-3, with 10 positions matching TRBD1. Trimming cost V 5 bases and J 3 bases; bases outside gene matches: 11. This CDR3 comprises 17 residues. Germline CDR1 is SGHTA and CDR2 is FQGNSA. The CDR3 spells CASSLRTGGVGTDTQYF. In DNA, the CDR3 is TGTGCCAGCAGCCTCAGGACAGGGGGTGTTGGTACAGATACGCAGTATTTT.

In this sample, this clonotype turned up many times. This chain joins TRBV20-1 and TRBJ2-3, with D possibly called TRBD1 or TRBD2 (5 bases each). The germline V gene has CDR1 DFQATT and CDR2 SNEGSKA (reference sequence). There are 14 residues in the CDR3. Trimming took 0 bases from V and 4 from J, leaving 11 bases between them. CDR3 DNA sequence: TGCAGTGCTAGAGATTTGGGGGACCCAGATACGCAGTATTTT. Protein: CSARDLGDPDTQYF.

The chain couples TRBV3-1 to TRBJ2-7; TRBD1 might be the D (5 bases). The CDR3 is made up of 14 amino acids. The germline V gene encodes CDR1 LGHDT and CDR2 YNNKEL (reference sequence). V was cut by 4 bases and J by 2 bases, with 12 bases left in between. The CDR3 loop reads CASSLWGRAYEQYF. In nucleotides, the CDR3 is TGTGCCAGCAGCCTCTGGGGCAGGGCCTACGAGCAGTACTTC.

This clonotype was seen a handful of times. V gene TRBV19 combines with J gene TRBJ2-5; 11 positions match TRBD1. The CDR3 contains 16 residues. CDR1 is LNHDA and CDR2 is SQIVND in the germline V gene (reference sequence). V dropped 6 bases and J dropped 5; count of bases not matched to a gene: 11. The CDR3 sequence is CASSQGGGQGAETQYF. The CDR3 nucleotides are TGTGCCAGTAGCCAAGGGGGAGGACAGGGGGCTGAGACCCAGTACTTC.

This clonotype has just a few counts. V usage is TRBV14 and J usage is TRBJ2-5; TRBD2 aligns across 10 bases. The CDR3 loop spans 14 amino acids. CDR1 is SGHDN and CDR2 is FVKESK in the germline V gene. V lost 4 bases and J lost 2; bases outside the gene matches: 1. CDR3 amino acids: CASSRTSGQETQYF. The CDR3 DNA reads TGTGCCAGCAGCCGGACTAGCGGACAAGAGACCCAGTACTTC.

This clonotype was detected ten times or more. J is TRBJ1-4 and V is TRBV7-9, with 9 bases aligning to TRBD1. In germline, CDR1 is SEHNR, CDR2 FQNEAQ (reference sequence). This CDR3 has 16 residues. V lost 4 bases to trimming and J lost 5 bases; unmatched junction nucleotides: 8. The CDR3 DNA reads TGTGCCAGCAGCTCGAAGGGACAGGGAGAAAATGAAAAACTGTTTTTT. Its translation is CASSSKGQGENEKLFF.

This chain links TRBV5-1 with TRBJ1-6; TRBD1 aligns across 8 bases. CDR1 is SGHRS and CDR2 is YFSETQ in the germline V gene. This CDR3 has 14 amino acids. Trimming at V came to 3 bases and at J to 9 bases, leaving 5 bases not matched to a gene. The CDR3 coding sequence is TGCGCCAGCAGCTGGGGGACAGGAGGTTCACCCCTCCACTTT. This sequence encodes CASSWGTGGSPLHF.

This clonotype occurred a few times. J is TRBJ2-7 and V is TRBV6-6; D gene uncertain. This CDR3 is 12 amino acids long. The V gene lost 2 bases and the J gene lost 2 bases, with 4 bases spanning the gap. The germline V gene has CDR1 MNHNY and CDR2 SVGAGI (reference sequence). CDR3 bases: TGTGCCAGCAGTTACACAACCTACGAGCAGTACTTC. It codes for CASSYTTYEQYF.

J is TRBJ2-1 and V is TRBV6-5; D perhaps matches TRBD2 (5 bases). The CDR3 totals 13 residues. V lost 7 bases to trimming and J lost 3 bases, with 10 bases between them. Germline V gene lookup returns CDR1 MNHEY and CDR2 SVGAGI. The CDR3 nucleotides are TGTGCCAGCACCTACGGGGTCTACAATGAGCAGTTCTTC. It is translated as CASTYGVYNEQFF.